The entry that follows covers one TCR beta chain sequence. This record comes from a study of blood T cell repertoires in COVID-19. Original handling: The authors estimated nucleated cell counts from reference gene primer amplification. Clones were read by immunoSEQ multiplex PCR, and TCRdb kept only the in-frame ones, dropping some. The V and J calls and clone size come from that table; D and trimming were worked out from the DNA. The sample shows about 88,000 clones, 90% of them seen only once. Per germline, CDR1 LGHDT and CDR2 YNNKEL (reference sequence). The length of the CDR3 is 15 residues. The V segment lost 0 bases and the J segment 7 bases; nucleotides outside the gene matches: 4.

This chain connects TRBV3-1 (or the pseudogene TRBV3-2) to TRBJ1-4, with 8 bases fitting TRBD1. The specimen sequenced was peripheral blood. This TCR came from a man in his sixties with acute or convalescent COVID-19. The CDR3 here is CASSQEYQGAEKLFF. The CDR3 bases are TGTGCCAGCAGCCAAGAATACCAGGGGGCTGAAAAACTGTTTTTT.